The 12 T cell receptor beta chains given below trace back to one sample, sequenced in a study of shared clonotypes between healthy human individuals. Only in-frame clones appear in the TCRdb table, and some are missing; sequencing was by immunoSEQ multiplex PCR. The sample yields fewer than 800,000 clones, 92% seen once. In the naive CD8 group, cells lacked CD45RO and were positively selected for CCR7, so terminally differentiated effector memory CD45RA+ cells were left out. Material for sequencing was naive CD8+ T cells sorted from blood. The source is a man aged 25 to 40 in good health.

The chain combines TRBV29-1 with TRBJ1-1; D gene uncertain. The CDR3 length is 12 residues. The V and J ends lost 4 bases and 4 bases respectively, with 10 bases between them. Germline V gene data show CDR1 as SQVTM and CDR2 as ANQGSEA. The CDR3 region has the DNA TGCAGCGTTGGAGACCACAGCACTGAAGCTTTCTTT. This codes for CSVGDHSTEAFF.

J is TRBJ1-1 and V is TRBV20-1; D might be TRBD1 (5 bases). Looked up from germline, CDR1 is DFQATT and CDR2 is SNEGSKA (reference sequence). The CDR3 extends over 11 amino acids. Trimming removed 0 bases from V and 8 bases from J, with 7 bases in between. In DNA, the CDR3 is TGCAGTGCTAGAGAGGGGCCAGAAGCTTTCTTT. This gives the protein CSAREGPEAFF.

This sequence joins TRBV6-1 and TRBJ2-7, with a possible D match to TRBD1 (5 bases). CDR3 length equals 13 residues. The germline CDR1 and CDR2 sequences are MNHNS and SASEGT. Trimming cost V 5 bases and J 7 bases, with 15 bases left between them. The CDR3 spells CASSLWTFREQYF. The CDR3 region has the DNA TGTGCCAGCAGTCTTTGGACATTTAGGGAGCAGTACTTC.

This clone has just one count. This sequence joins TRBV27 and TRBJ2-3; D possibly matches TRBD1 or TRBD2 (5 bases each). Trimming left V 6 bases short and J 2 bases short, with 15 bases between. In germline, CDR1 is MNHEY, CDR2 SMNVEV (reference sequence). The length of the CDR3 is 15 residues. Written as DNA, the CDR3 is TGTGCCAGCAGCCAAATGGGGGTGGCCACAGATACGCAGTATTTT. Its protein is CASSQMGVATDTQYF.

The V call is TRBV9, the J call TRBJ1-1; D remains ambiguous. Trimming stripped 0 bases from V and 2 bases from J, with 8 bases between. Germline CDR1 reads SGDLS; CDR2 reads YYNGEE. This CDR3 is built from 14 residues. CDR3 nucleotide sequence: TGTGCCAGCAGCGTAGCCAGCAGTAACACTGAAGCTTTCTTT. This gives the protein CASSVASSNTEAFF.

The chain carries TRBV9 and TRBJ2-7, with D unresolved. The CDR3 is made up of 12 amino acids. Germline-derived CDR1 and CDR2 are SGDLS and YYNGEE. V was pared by 0 bases and J by 6 bases, with 7 bases between. CDR3 nucleotide sequence: TGTGCCAGCAGCGTAGATGTCGGCGAGCAGTACTTC. This translates into CASSVDVGEQYF.

This chain connects TRBV9 to TRBJ2-1, with 12 bases matching TRBD1. There are 15 residues in the CDR3. CDR1 SGDLS and CDR2 YYNGEE come from the germline V gene. J was trimmed by 6 bases and V by 5 bases; bases with no gene match: 6. The DNA for the CDR3 is TGTGCCAGCAGGACCGGGACAGGGGGCTTCAATGAGCAGTTCTTC. It codes for CASRTGTGGFNEQFF. The entire variable domain, with the rest obtained from reference TRBV9 and TRBJ2-1, is as follows: DSGVTQTPKHLITATGQRVTLRCSPRSGDLSVYWYQQSLDQGLQFLIQYYNGEERAKGNILERFSAQQFPDLHSELNLSSLELGDSALYFCASRTGTGGFNEQFFGPGTRLTVL.

The gene calls are TRBV27 and TRBJ2-1, with unresolved D. Trimming shortened V by 7 bases and J by 3 bases, and 4 bases separated the two germline ends. CDR3 length: 11 residues. Looked up from germline, CDR1 is MNHEY and CDR2 is SMNVEV (reference sequence). This CDR3 is CASNHYNEQFF. CDR3 bases: TGTGCCAGCAATCACTACAATGAGCAGTTCTTC.

This chain connects TRBV5-1 to TRBJ2-7; TRBD2 matches 14 bases. The CDR3 consists of 15 residues. V was pared by 3 bases and J by 5 bases, with 4 bases of the junction left unmatched. CDR1 is SGHRS, CDR2 YFSETQ, per germline. The CDR3 DNA follows: TGCGCCAGCAGCTACCGACTAGCGGGAGGGAACGAGCAGTACTTC. Amino acids: CASSYRLAGGNEQYF.

The chain couples TRBV19 to TRBJ2-7; the D gene is possibly TRBD2 (6 bases). V dropped 5 bases and J dropped 3 bases, with 14 bases sitting between them. The CDR3 length is 14 residues. Germline assignment: CDR1 LNHDA and CDR2 SQIVND (reference sequence). The CDR3 here is CASSGTFLGYEQYF. For the CDR3, the DNA is TGTGCCAGTAGTGGGACTTTTCTGGGCTACGAGCAGTACTTC.

The chain is built from TRBV14 and TRBJ2-3; D is possibly TRBD2 (6 bases). The germline CDR1 and CDR2 sequences are SGHDN and FVKESK. V was shortened by 3 bases and J by 4 bases, with 11 bases between the two germline ends. This CDR3 spans 14 amino acids. CDR3 in amino acids: CASSHYTGADTQYF. CDR3 nucleotides: TGTGCCAGCAGCCACTATACGGGAGCAGATACGCAGTATTTT.

This clone appeared a few times. The J gene is TRBJ1-5, the V gene TRBV25-1, with D possibly being TRBD1 (6 bases). The CDR3 is made up of 15 amino acids. Germline V gene data show CDR1 as MGHDK and CDR2 as SYGVNS. Trimming removed 6 bases at V and 2 bases at J, with 14 bases between. This CDR3 reads CASSPGQLGNQPQHF. The CDR3 nucleotides read TGTGCCAGCAGCCCGGGACAATTAGGCAATCAGCCCCAGCATTTT.